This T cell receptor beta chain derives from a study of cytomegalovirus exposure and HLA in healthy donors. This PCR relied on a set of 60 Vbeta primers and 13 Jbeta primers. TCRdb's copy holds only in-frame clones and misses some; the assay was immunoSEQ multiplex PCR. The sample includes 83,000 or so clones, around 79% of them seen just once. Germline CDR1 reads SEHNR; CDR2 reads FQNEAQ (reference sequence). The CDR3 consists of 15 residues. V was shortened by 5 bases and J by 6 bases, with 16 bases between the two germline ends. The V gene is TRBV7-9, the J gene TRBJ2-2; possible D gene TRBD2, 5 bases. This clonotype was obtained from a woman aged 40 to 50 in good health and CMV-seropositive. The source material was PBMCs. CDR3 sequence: CASSTSPGIAGELFF. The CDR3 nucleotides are TGTGCCAGCAGCACAAGTCCCGGGATCGCCGGGGAGCTGTTTTTT.